These 18 T cell receptor beta chains came from one sample sequenced in a study of shared clonotypes between healthy human individuals. Assay: immunoSEQ multiplex PCR; the TCRdb copy retains only in-frame clones and omits some. The sample records about 2.3 million clones, over 85% being singletons. Sequencing used naive CD4+ T cells from PBMCs. The subset here: CD45RA+ positively selected. Receptor source: a man aged 18-30 years in good health. Some clones in this sample may be carry-over from other donors' samples.

V and J are TRBV28 and TRBJ2-7, with a weak D call TRBD1 (6 bases). V lost 6 bases to trimming and J lost 4 bases, with 13 bases between them. Looked up from germline, CDR1 is MDHEN and CDR2 is SYDVKM. This CDR3 region has 13 residues. Here the CDR3 reads CASRNGQLYEQYF. CDR3 sequence (DNA): TGTGCCAGCAGGAACGGACAGTTGTACGAGCAGTACTTC.

The genes are TRBV28 and TRBJ2-7; 8 nucleotides line up with TRBD1. Germline V gene lookup returns CDR1 MDHEN and CDR2 SYDVKM. The V gene end was trimmed by 1 base and the J gene end by 2 bases; junction bases not matched to a gene: 10. The CDR3 has 17 amino acids. DNA for the CDR3: TGTGCCAGCAGTTTATCGATACCGACAGGGGACACCTACGAGCAGTACTTC. It is translated as CASSLSIPTGDTYEQYF.

This clone was recorded only once. V and J are TRBV7-2 and TRBJ1-2; no firm D call. V was pared by 5 bases and J by 0 bases, with 10 bases between. Germline values: CDR1 SGHTA, CDR2 FQGNSA. CDR3 length equals 14 residues. The CDR3 coding sequence is TGTGCCAGCAGCCCGCCGGTAGCTAACTATGGCTACACCTTC. Protein sequence: CASSPPVANYGYTF.

Comment on this clone: Other DNA sequences of this sample code for an identical CDR3. This chain joins TRBV5-1 and TRBJ2-1; tentative D call: TRBD2 (6 bases). This CDR3 region has 15 residues. The germline V gene has CDR1 SGHRS and CDR2 YFSETQ. The V and J ends lost 0 bases and 2 bases respectively, with 9 bases between them. CDR3 DNA sequence: TGCGCCAGCAGCTTGGCTGGCGGGACCTACAATGAGCAGTTCTTC. Amino acid sequence: CASSLAGGTYNEQFF.

The chain combines TRBV5-1 with TRBJ1-4; no clear D. Trimming shortened V by 0 bases and J by 8 bases, and 14 bases separated the two germline ends. The CDR3 sequence is 15 residues long. Germline-derived CDR1 and CDR2 are SGHRS and YFSETQ. The CDR3 spells CASSLAANPGEKLFF. CDR3 nucleotide sequence: TGCGCCAGCAGCTTGGCCGCGAACCCCGGGGAAAAACTGTTTTTT. The variable domain in full, with the rest retrieved from reference TRBV5-1 and TRBJ1-4, is KAGVTQTPRYLIKTRGQQVTLSCSPISGHRSVSWYQQTPGQGLQFLFEYFSETQRNKGNFPGRFSGRQFSNSRSEMNVSTLELGDSALYLCASSLAANPGEKLFFGSGTQLSVL.

A remark on this clone: Other DNA sequences within the sample encode an identical CDR3. This sequence joins TRBV4-2 and TRBJ2-7, with 8 bases matching TRBD2. With V trimmed by 1 base and J by 3 bases, 2 bases remained unmatched. The germline gives CDR1 LGHNA, CDR2 YNFKEQ. The CDR3 loop spans 14 amino acids. CDR3 nucleotides: TGTGCCAGCAGCCAAGGACTAGCGAGCTACGAGCAGTACTTC. It encodes CASSQGLASYEQYF.

J is TRBJ1-1 and V is TRBV6-5; D remains unclear. This CDR3 contains 14 residues. V was shortened by 6 bases and J by 0 bases, with 11 bases between the two germline ends. Germline values: CDR1 MNHEY, CDR2 SVGAGI. The CDR3 bases are TGTGCCAGCAGCCCCGGCAGCTTGAACACTGAAGCTTTCTTT. Its protein is CASSPGSLNTEAFF.

This chain uses TRBV4-1 with TRBJ2-3, with 11 bases fitting TRBD2. The CDR3 contains 18 residues. V lost 1 base to trimming and J lost 5 bases; unmatched junction nucleotides: 11. Germline V gene sequence: CDR1 MGHRA, CDR2 YSYEKL. The CDR3: CASSQGVILAGVGDTQYF. The CDR3 DNA reads as TGCGCCAGCAGCCAAGGGGTTATACTAGCGGGAGTTGGAGATACGCAGTATTTT.

The rearrangement joins TRBV12-5 to TRBJ2-3; a weak D match, TRBD2 (5 bases). This CDR3 has 12 amino acids. Trimming shortened V by 5 bases and J by 5 bases, and 8 bases separated the two germline ends. CDR1 and CDR2 from the germline V gene are LGHNT and FRNRAP. This CDR3 reads CASGTEGDTQYF. Here the CDR3 DNA reads TGTGCTAGTGGTACCGAGGGAGATACGCAGTATTTT.

J is TRBJ1-5 and V is TRBV19; D is uncertain. CDR1 and CDR2 from the germline V gene are LNHDA and SQIVND (reference sequence). V dropped 5 bases and J dropped 9 bases, with 17 bases sitting between them. This CDR3 spans 14 amino acids. The CDR3 protein is CASSLWGRESPQHF. CDR3 bases: TGTGCCAGTAGTCTTTGGGGAAGGGAATCGCCCCAGCATTTT. Full variable domain (missing parts from reference TRBV19 and TRBJ1-5): DGGITQSPKYLFRKEGQNVTLSCEQNLNHDAMYWYRQDPGQGLRLIYYSQIVNDFQKGDIAEGYSVSREKKESFPLTVTSAQKNPTAFYLCASSLWGRESPQHFGDGTRLSIL.

The chain recombines TRBV6-6 with TRBJ1-2; the D gene is possibly TRBD1 (5 bases). Per germline, CDR1 MNHNY and CDR2 SVGAGI (reference sequence). Trimming left V 5 bases short and J 4 bases short, with 11 bases between. This CDR3 comprises 13 residues. The CDR3 region has the DNA TGTGCCAGCAGTCCCAGGGATGTCTATGGCTACACCTTC. Protein: CASSPRDVYGYTF.

The CDR3 nucleotides read TGTGCCAGCAGTTACTCGGGGACAGTATCAGAGCAGTACTTC. Translating it yields CASSYSGTVSEQYF. The V call is TRBV6-5, the J call TRBJ2-7; 7 positions agree with TRBD1. CDR3 length: 14 amino acids. V trimming: 0 bases; J trimming: 7 bases; junction bases outside the gene matches: 6. Germline V lookup: CDR1 MNHEY, CDR2 SVGAGI.

The chain has TRBV7-3 and TRBJ2-2, with TRBD1 matching 9 bases. J lost 3 bases, V lost 2 bases, and 7 bases had no gene match. Germline CDR1 SGHTA, CDR2 FQGTGA. The CDR3 has 17 amino acids. The CDR3 region has the DNA TGTGCCAGCAGCTTACGACCGGGACAGGGAGACACCGGGGAGCTGTTTTTT. It encodes CASSLRPGQGDTGELFF.

V is TRBV28 and J is TRBJ1-5; D may be TRBD1 (5 bases). Trimming pared 2 bases from V and 5 bases from J, leaving 16 bases between. CDR3 size: 16 residues. CDR1 and CDR2 (germline): MDHEN, SYDVKM. The CDR3 protein is CASSLIILGGYQPQHF. Here the CDR3 DNA reads TGTGCCAGCAGTTTAATCATTTTGGGGGGGTATCAGCCCCAGCATTTT.

V and J are TRBV27 and TRBJ2-2, with no clear D. Between the trimmed V and J ends, which lost 5 bases and 6 bases, there was a span of 7 bases. Germline V gene lookup returns CDR1 MNHEY and CDR2 SMNVEV (reference sequence). The CDR3 consists of 12 residues. The CDR3 coding sequence is TGTGCCAGCAGTCGAATCGCCGGGGAGCTGTTTTTT. Encoded protein: CASSRIAGELFF.

CDR3 sequence reads: CASSPRTSGNTGELFF. The CDR3 DNA sequence: TGTGCCAGCAGCCCGAGGACTAGCGGGAACACCGGGGAGCTGTTTTTT. The chain has TRBV7-3 and TRBJ2-2, with 10 bases that match TRBD2. This CDR3 spans 16 amino acids. V lost 5 bases and J lost 1; bases outside the gene matches: 4. Germline CDR1 and CDR2: SGHTA and FQGTGA.

V and J are TRBV6-5 and TRBJ2-5; 8 nucleotides agree with TRBD1. Looked up from germline, CDR1 is MNHEY and CDR2 is SVGAGI. This CDR3 spans 15 amino acids. After removal of 4 bases from V and 5 bases from J, the junction contained 9 bases not matched to a gene. This chain's CDR3 is CASSLNRGSVETQYF. In DNA, the CDR3 is TGTGCCAGCAGTTTGAACAGGGGGTCAGTGGAGACCCAGTACTTC.

The chain links TRBV5-1 to TRBJ2-1; the match to TRBD1 covers 9 bases. The CDR3 length is 14 residues. Germline CDR1 and CDR2: SGHRS and YFSETQ. Trimming removed 6 bases from V and 3 bases from J; junction bases left unmatched: 4. CDR3 amino acids: CASNPGQGYNEQFF. The CDR3 DNA follows: TGCGCCAGCAACCCGGGACAGGGCTACAATGAGCAGTTCTTC.